A selection of T cell receptor beta chains follows, all from one sample in a study of blood T cell repertoires in COVID-19. Using immunoSEQ multiplex PCR, the repertoire was profiled, and TCRdb retains in-frame clones only, with some absent. Of 90,000 to 110,000 clones in the sample, approximately 84% were seen once. The specimen was peripheral blood. These receptor sequences come from a woman between 50 and 59 years old with acute or convalescent COVID-19. Each CDR3 is given with its conserved first and last residue. The order of the fields is J gene, clone size, V gene, D gene, CDR3 DNA, CDR3 protein. D genes are given only for firm matches. Size tells how often a clone was seen (once, few, many) or the class of an expanded clone, and some rows leave it out.

TRBJ1-1 . TRBV5-4 TRBD1 TGTGCCAGCAGCATAGGGGGCCAGACTAACACTGAAGCTTTCTTT CASSIGGQTNTEAFF
TRBJ1-3 . TRBV5-1 TRBD1 TGCGCCAGCAGCCTTTCGACAGGGTCGGACACCATATATTTT CASSLSTGSDTIYF
TRBJ1-5 . TRBV10-3 . TGTGCCACCCGAGACTTCCACAATCAGCCCCAGCATTTT CATRDFHNQPQHF
TRBJ1-3 . TRBV19 . TGTGCCAGTAGGAGTACCGGGAAAGGTGGAAACACCATATATTTT CASRSTGKGGNTIYF
TRBJ1-6 . TRBV10-2 . TGCGCCAGCAGCGTTGACCCACAGGGTCGGTCACCCCTCCACTTT CASSVDPQGRSPLHF
TRBJ2-3 . TRBV14 . TGTGCCAGCAGCCAGCCCATACAGGGTAATACGCAGTATTTT CASSQPIQGNTQYF
TRBJ1-6 . TRBV7-3 . TGTGCCAGCAGCCCGACAGGAGCTATCAATTCACCCCTCCACTTT CASSPTGAINSPLHF
TRBJ2-1 . TRBV14 TRBD1 TGTGCCAGCAGCCCACGACAGGGCGCCGATGAGCAGTTCTTC CASSPRQGADEQFF
TRBJ2-3 . TRBV19 TRBD2 TGTGCCATCTCTAGCGGGGGGGCAGCAGATACGCAGTATTTT CAISSGGAADTQYF
TRBJ1-1 . TRBV15 . TGTGCCACCAGCAGAGATTGGGCAGATGAAGCTTTCTTT CATSRDWADEAFF
TRBJ2-1 . TRBV5-1 TRBD1 TGCGCCAGCAGCTTGGGAGTACGTAGGGACAGCGCGGACTACAATGAGCAGTTCTTC CASSLGVRRDSADYNEQFF
TRBJ2-7 . TRBV9 . TGTGCCAGCAGCGTAGCTGCCCGGTTTGCCTACGAGCAGTACTTC CASSVAARFAYEQYF
TRBJ1-5 . TRBV12-3/TRBV12-4 . TGTGCCAGCAGTCCCCCGCCCGGTCAGCCCCAGCATTTT CASSPPPGQPQHF
TRBJ2-2 . TRBV10-3 TRBD2 TGTGCCATCCGTCAATGGGCGGGGGGGAACACCGGGGAGCTGTTTTTT CAIRQWAGGNTGELFF
TRBJ2-3 once TRBV12-3/TRBV12-4 . TGTGCCAGCAGTTTAATGGAGGGTACGCAGTATTTT CASSLMEGTQYF
TRBJ1-5 . TRBV21-1 . TGTGCCAGCAGCAAAGCGCTTTTGATCTCGGGAGAGTCTGAATCTCCCCAGCATTTT CASSKALLISGESESPQHF
TRBJ1-1 . TRBV5-1 . TGCGCCAGCAGCTTGGCGGGGTGGGGTGGCACTGAAGCTTTCTTT CASSLAGWGGTEAFF
TRBJ2-1 few TRBV5-1 TRBD2 TGCGCCAGCAGCCACGGGGAGGGTTATCGGTTTGAGCAGTTCTTC CASSHGEGYRFEQFF
TRBJ2-6 . TRBV7-6 . TGTGCCAGCAGCAACCACAGCTCTGGGGCCAACGTCCTGACTTTC CASSNHSSGANVLTF
TRBJ1-1 . TRBV27 . TGTGCCAGCAGTATGACAGTGAACACTGAAGCTTTCTTT CASSMTVNTEAFF
TRBJ1-5 . TRBV7-2 . TGTGCCAGCAGCTTAACTTCGACAGGAGGTCAGCCCCAGCATTTT CASSLTSTGGQPQHF
TRBJ1-1 . TRBV11-2 . TGTGCCAGCAGCTTAGTTACAGGAACCACTGAAGCTTTCTTT CASSLVTGTTEAFF
TRBJ1-6 . TRBV4-2 . TGTGCCAGCAGCCAAGTGGACGGGGTGGGGAATTCACCCCTCCACTTT CASSQVDGVGNSPLHF
TRBJ1-2 . TRBV10-3 . TGTGCCATCAGTGTAGGCCTGGAGGGTGGCTACACCTTC CAISVGLEGGYTF
TRBJ1-4 . TRBV7-2 . TGTGCCAGCAGCAATCTACAGGGACCTAAACTGTTTTTT CASSNLQGPKLFF
TRBJ2-1 . TRBV12-3/TRBV12-4 . TGTGCCAGCAGTTTAAACAGGTGGAATGAGCAGTTCTTC CASSLNRWNEQFF
TRBJ1-1 . TRBV5-1 . TGCGCCAGCAGCTCCCGCACGGGGGGGGGCTGGGAAGCTTTCTTT CASSSRTGGGWEAFF
TRBJ1-2 . TRBV4-1 TRBD1 TGCGCCAGCAGCCAAGATAATCGAGGCAGGGGGCAGTTCAATGGCTACACCTTC CASSQDNRGRGQFNGYTF
TRBJ2-6 . TRBV27 . TGTGCCAGCAGCCACCAGGGGACCGGGGCCAACGTCCTGACTTTC CASSHQGTGANVLTF